The sequence of this T cell receptor (beta chain) was determined in a study of Ad26.COV2.S vaccination and SARS-CoV-2 variants. TCRdb's copy holds only in-frame clones and misses some; the assay was immunoSEQ multiplex PCR. The sample has roughly 450,000 clones, around 90% seen once; the top ten hold less than 15%. Germline V gene data show CDR1 as SGHAT and CDR2 as FQNNGV. The CDR3 runs 15 residues. V lost 1 base to trimming and J lost 7 bases; unmatched junction nucleotides: 7. Treatment specified: some 20 received Ad26.COV2.S at low or high dose, single or two shots; a few received placebo; per-sample allocation not given. Repertoires come from day 63 after the first vaccine or placebo injection.

Sample: peripheral blood, taken in a trial of Ad26.COV2.S vaccine versus placebo. The TCR was taken from a person between 18 and 65 years old who received the Ad26.COV2.S COVID-19 vaccine or a placebo. V gene TRBV11-2 combines with J gene TRBJ2-1; 7 bases fit TRBD1. CDR3 sequence reads: CASSLGTGVGNEQFF. CDR3 in DNA: TGTGCCAGCAGCTTAGGTACAGGGGTAGGGAATGAGCAGTTCTTC. Using reference TRBV11-2 and TRBJ2-1 for the parts outside the CDR3, the full variable domain is EAGVAQSPRYKIIEKRQSVAFWCNPISGHATLYWYQQILGQGPKLLIQFQNNGVVDDSQLPKDRFSAERLKGVDSTLKIQPAKLEDSAVYLCASSLGTGVGNEQFFGPGTRLTVL.